This T cell receptor beta chain appears in the sequencing data of a study of T cells in Graves' hyperthyroidism and ophthalmopathy. A word on this clonotype: The target antigen is unknown.

Findings and caveats of the study: Blood also carried most thyroid clonotypes expanded above 0.001.

The TCR beta CDR3 regions underwent amplification using RNA transcripts as the source. The HTBI primer set drove a first-round RT-PCR of the TCR CDR3. Each CDR3 protein gets one entry after TCRdb re-called the multiplex PCR reads with MiXCR. The sample yields approximately 600,000 distinct CDR3 sequences, less than 25% seen once. This CDR3 is built from 15 residues. Germline assignment: CDR1 DFQATT and CDR2 SNEGSKA (reference sequence). Trimming took off 1 base at V and 0 bases at J, with 9 bases between the two ends. This receptor was obtained from a man aged 25-45 years with Graves' ophthalmopathy. The sequencing input was blood. The V and J genes are TRBV20-1 and TRBJ2-2; no firm D call. CDR3 residues: CSARGPESNTGELFF. The CDR3 nucleotides read TGCAGTGCTAGAGGTCCGGAATCGAACACCGGGGAGCTGTTTTTT.